This T cell receptor beta chain emerged from a study of blood T cell repertoires in COVID-19. The protocol was immunoSEQ multiplex PCR, while the TCRdb copy is restricted to in-frame clones and leaves out a portion. The data hold more than 85,000 clones, with around nine tenths observed a single time. The V end lost 4 bases, the J end lost 10 bases, and 14 bases lay between the germline ends. Germline-derived CDR1 and CDR2 are KGHSH and LQKENI. CDR3 size: 13 residues. Material for sequencing was peripheral blood. The gene calls are TRBV18 and TRBJ1-5; perhaps TRBD1 as D (5 bases). This clonotype originated in a man aged 65-85 years with acute or convalescent COVID-19. The CDR3 loop reads CASSQGEILPQHF. For the CDR3, the DNA is TGTGCCAGCTCACAAGGGGAAATCTTACCCCAGCATTTT. The whole variable domain, filled in from reference TRBV18 and TRBJ1-5, reads NAGVMQNPRHLVRRRGQEARLRCSPMKGHSHVYWYRQLPEEGLKFMVYLQKENIIDESGMPKERFSAEFPKEGPSILRIQQVVRGDSAAYFCASSQGEILPQHFGDGTRLSIL.